This TCR beta chain was retrieved from a study of blood T cells in healthy people across ages. At the level of the study: About one barcoded beta molecule per two T cells came from capture by template switching.

Primed by a sample-barcoded 5' primer and a J-beta primer mix, a second PCR proceeded for roughly 7 to 12 cycles. Each CDR3 protein is one row after TCRdb ran MiXCR on the 5' RACE reads. The sample holds 650,000 or so distinct CDR3 sequences, about 51% seen once. Regarding this clonotype: This may come from a read error, since a much larger clone is one base off.

This CDR3 is built from 13 residues. The germline V gene has CDR1 SGHVS and CDR2 FNYEAQ. PBMCs, at least 7 million per sample, were isolated. Extractions gave at least 6 micrograms of total RNA per sample. This clonotype originated in a woman aged 80 or over in good health. The sequenced material came from blood. The V and J genes are TRBV7-6 and TRBJ2-1; D not resolved. The end of the DNA aligns better with TRBJ2-7, so the J call may be wrong. CDR3 nucleotides: TGTGCCAGCAGCTTAGGAGGCCGCAATGAGCAGTACTTC. Translation gives CASSLGGRNEQYF.